This T cell receptor beta chain was retrieved from a study of cytomegalovirus exposure and HLA in healthy donors. PCR used 60 Vbeta primers and 13 Jbeta primers. Measured with immunoSEQ multiplex PCR; TCRdb has only the in-frame clones, and not every one. The sample yields some 99,000 clones, 69% seen once. The CDR3 runs 13 residues. With 6 bases removed from V and 1 base from J, the gap between germline ends came to 9 bases. Germline CDR1 SGHVS, CDR2 FNYEAQ. Study conclusions and caveats: According to a later analysis, donors in an Asian-associated ancestry cluster reportedly had fewer N-insertions than the 666-donor mean. By a later analysis, the bulk of CMV-associated TCR beta chains appeared HLA-restricted. A classifier reportedly called cytomegalovirus status with high sensitivity and specificity.

Of note for this clone: Its antigen is still unknown.

The chain uses TRBV7-6 and TRBJ1-1; D possibly corresponds to TRBD1 (5 bases). Sequenced: PBMCs. This TCR derives from a woman in her 70s in good health and CMV-seropositive. The CDR3 protein is CASSSQGNTEAFF. DNA of the CDR3: TGTGCCAGCAGTTCTCAGGGGAACACTGAAGCTTTCTTT.